The 12 T cell receptor beta chains reported below all come from one sample, sequenced in a study of blood T cells in healthy people across ages. A second PCR of about 7 to 11 cycles used a sample-barcoded 5' primer and a J-beta primer mix. A single record per CDR3 protein comes from TCRdb applying MiXCR to the 5' RACE reads. In the table there are 650,000 to 1,000,000 distinct CDR3 sequences, roughly 35% of which are singletons. Sequencing input: blood. The receptors derive from a man aged 18 to 35 in good health.

The V call is TRBV27, the J call TRBJ2-3; 7 bases line up with TRBD2. The germline V gene has CDR1 MNHEY and CDR2 SMNVEV (reference sequence). With V trimmed by 3 bases and J by 6 bases, 15 bases remained unmatched. The CDR3 sequence is 17 residues long. CDR3 protein: CASSFPPGRGGADTQYF. CDR3 sequence (DNA): TGTGCCAGCAGTTTCCCCCCTGGACGCGGGGGAGCCGATACGCAGTATTTT.

The rearrangement links TRBV29-1 to TRBJ1-1, with a tentative D call TRBD1 (5 bases). V shed 4 bases and J shed 1 base, with 13 bases lying between them. Germline-derived CDR1 and CDR2 are SQVTM and ANQGSEA. The CDR3 extends over 14 amino acids. DNA of the CDR3: TGCAGCGTTGGACACAGACAGACGAACACTGAAGCTTTCTTT. Translated, it gives CSVGHRQTNTEAFF.

This sequence joins TRBV12-3 or TRBV12-4 and TRBJ1-1; D might be TRBD1 (6 bases). CDR3 size: 14 residues. V shed 4 bases and J shed 6 bases, with 15 bases lying between them. The DNA for the CDR3 is TGTGCCAGCAGTTCTACAGGGAGTTTGGCTGAAGCTTTCTTT. Its translation: CASSSTGSLAEAFF.

The rearrangement joins TRBV27 to TRBJ2-5, with TRBD1 matching 8 bases. Trimming at V came to 5 bases and at J to 4 bases, leaving 9 bases not matched to a gene. Germline CDR1 and CDR2: MNHEY and SMNVEV (reference sequence). The CDR3 is 15 amino acids. CDR3 in DNA: TGTGCCAGCAGTCCCACCCGGGACAGGAGAGAGACCCAGTACTTC. It codes for CASSPTRDRRETQYF.

This clonotype has only a few counts. This rearrangement joins TRBV7-3 to TRBJ2-7, with D possibly called TRBD1 or TRBD2 (5 bases each). The CDR3 spans 17 residues. The V and J ends lost 5 bases and 0 bases respectively, with 20 bases between them. CDR1 is SGHTA and CDR2 is FQGTGA in the germline V gene. In DNA, the CDR3 is TGTGCCAGCAGCGCTATTCCATACAGGAGGAACTCCTACGAGCAGTACTTC. This codes for CASSAIPYRRNSYEQYF.

This chain links TRBV4-1 with TRBJ1-1; D possibly corresponds to TRBD1 (6 bases). CDR1 and CDR2 from the germline V gene are MGHRA and YSYEKL. Between the trimmed V and J ends, which lost 3 bases and 10 bases, there was a span of 18 bases. This CDR3 contains 14 residues. CDR3 region: CASSHPRTALGAFF. The CDR3 DNA reads as TGCGCCAGCAGCCACCCTCGGACAGCCCTAGGAGCTTTCTTT.

This clonotype was seen ten or more times. The J gene is TRBJ1-2, the V gene TRBV29-1; no firm D call. The CDR3 runs to 12 residues. The germline gives CDR1 SQVTM, CDR2 ANQGSEA. Trimming removed 3 bases from V and 6 bases from J, with 11 bases in between. The CDR3 here is CSVEEVPHGYTF. CDR3 bases: TGCAGCGTTGAGGAAGTGCCTCATGGCTACACCTTC.

The chain links TRBV9 to TRBJ1-5; no firm D call. The V end lost 0 bases, the J end lost 6 bases, and 7 bases lay between the germline ends. From germline, CDR1 is SGDLS and CDR2 YYNGEE. The CDR3 covers 13 residues. CDR3 loop: CASSVAPTQPQHF. CDR3 sequence (DNA): TGTGCCAGCAGCGTAGCTCCTACTCAGCCCCAGCATTTT.

The V gene is TRBV6-2 or TRBV6-3, the J gene TRBJ1-5; D call uncertain. CDR1 and CDR2 (germline): MNHEY, SVGEGT. The CDR3 runs 16 residues. V shed 2 bases and J shed 2 bases, with 13 bases lying between them. CDR3 loop: CASSYQGPRGNQPQHF. The CDR3 coding sequence is TGTGCCAGCAGTTACCAAGGGCCAAGGGGCAATCAGCCCCAGCATTTT.

This chain uses TRBV13 with TRBJ2-5, with D unresolved. The germline CDR1 and CDR2 sequences are PRHDT and FYEKMQ (reference sequence). Trimming pared 3 bases from V and 7 bases from J, leaving 12 bases between. The CDR3 is 13 residues long. Here the CDR3 DNA reads TGTGCCAGCAGCTTCGTAGGTAGAGGGACCCAGTACTTC. It specifies CASSFVGRGTQYF.

The chain couples TRBV4-1 to TRBJ2-3; weak D call: TRBD2 (6 bases). The length of the CDR3 is 15 residues. Germline V gene data show CDR1 as MGHRA and CDR2 as YSYEKL. V lost 6 bases to trimming and J lost 4 bases, with 17 bases between them. The chain's CDR3 is CASSPGAGRPDTQYF. CDR3 nucleotides: TGCGCCAGCAGTCCCGGGGCGGGGAGACCAGATACGCAGTATTTT.

In its sample, this clonotype was seen a few times. This sequence joins TRBV6-2 or TRBV6-3 and TRBJ1-1; weak D call: TRBD1 (5 bases). V shed 2 bases and J shed 0 bases, with 7 bases lying between them. Per the germline V gene, CDR1 is MNHEY and CDR2 is SVGEGT. CDR3 length: 14 residues. Written as DNA, the CDR3 is TGTGCCAGCAGTTACCGGGGGATGAACACTGAAGCTTTCTTT. Amino acid sequence: CASSYRGMNTEAFF.